The 10 T cell receptor beta chains given below trace back to one sample, sequenced in a study of cytomegalovirus exposure and HLA in healthy donors. Using immunoSEQ multiplex PCR, the repertoire was profiled, and TCRdb retains in-frame clones only, with some absent. The sample has roughly 76,000 clones; roughly 94% are singletons. The sample taken for sequencing was PBMCs. These receptors were collected from a young man in good health and CMV-seropositive.

This clone appeared once. V and J are TRBV28 and TRBJ2-7; weak D call: TRBD1 (7 bases). V lost 3 bases to trimming and J lost 2 bases, with 14 bases between them. The CDR3 spans 15 residues. Germline V gene sequence: CDR1 MDHEN, CDR2 SYDVKM. CDR3 coding DNA: TGTGCCAGCAGTTTGTCGGCAGGGGGGACCTACGAGCAGTACTTC. The encoded protein is CASSLSAGGTYEQYF.

This chain links TRBV15 with TRBJ1-2; 10 positions match TRBD1. Germline V CDR1 and CDR2: LNHNV, YYDKDF (reference sequence). The J segment lost 4 bases and the V segment lost 5 bases, leaving 1 base of the junction unmatched. The CDR3 is 13 residues long. For the CDR3, the DNA is TGTGCCACCAGCGGGACAGGGGTCTATGGCTACACCTTC. Translated, it gives CATSGTGVYGYTF.

V and J are TRBV5-4 and TRBJ2-3, with 9 bases fitting TRBD2. Germline V lookup: CDR1 SGHNT, CDR2 YYREEE (reference sequence). With 4 bases clipped from V and 2 bases from J, the junction kept 8 bases outside the gene matches. This CDR3 has 16 amino acids. The CDR3 region is CASSGGLAGITDTQYF. In DNA, the CDR3 is TGTGCCAGCAGCGGGGGCCTAGCGGGGATCACAGATACGCAGTATTTT. The complete variable domain, with remaining parts taken from reference TRBV5-4 and TRBJ2-3, reads ETGVTQSPTHLIKTRGQQVTLRCSSQSGHNTVSWYQQALGQGPQFIFQYYREEENGRGNFPPRFSGLQFPNYSSELNVNALELDDSALYLCASSGGLAGITDTQYFGPGTRLTVL.

The chain is built from TRBV28 and TRBJ1-4; TRBD1 might be the D (5 bases). The CDR3 spans 12 residues. CDR1 is MDHEN and CDR2 is SYDVKM in the germline V gene. V gave up 7 bases and J gave up 7 bases, with 10 bases separating them. Here the CDR3 reads CASTQGGEKLFF. Written as DNA, the CDR3 is TGTGCCAGCACCCAGGGAGGTGAAAAACTGTTTTTT.

The chain has TRBV11-3 and TRBJ1-1; 10 nucleotides line up with TRBD1. This CDR3 is 14 amino acids long. CDR1 and CDR2 from the germline V gene are SGHNT and YENEEA. The V gene end was trimmed by 4 bases and the J gene end by 4 bases; junction bases not matched to a gene: 3. CDR3: CASSSGQGRTEAFF. In DNA, the CDR3 is TGTGCCAGCAGCTCGGGACAGGGGCGCACTGAAGCTTTCTTT.

Only a few counts were recorded for this clone. The gene calls are TRBV28 and TRBJ2-1, with 9 positions matching TRBD2. The V and J ends lost 4 bases and 12 bases, in that order; junction bases with no gene match: 4. Looked up from germline, CDR1 is MDHEN and CDR2 is SYDVKM. This CDR3 region has 12 residues. In nucleotides, the CDR3 is TGTGCCAGCAGTTACCGTAGCGGGAGGCAGTTCTTC. It specifies CASSYRSGRQFF.

The CDR3 spells CAWSVQTEAFF. CDR3 in DNA: TGTGCCTGGAGTGTACAAACTGAAGCTTTCTTT. The V call is TRBV30, the J call TRBJ1-1; D is unclear. CDR1 is GTSNPN and CDR2 is SVGIG in the germline V gene (reference sequence). V was shortened by 0 bases and J by 5 bases, with 4 bases between the two germline ends. The CDR3 contains 11 residues.

V gene TRBV28 combines with J gene TRBJ2-7; possibly TRBD2 for D (6 bases). Germline lookup yields CDR1 MDHEN and CDR2 SYDVKM. This CDR3 is 15 amino acids long. Deletions cut 3 bases from V and 2 bases from J, with 14 bases between. The CDR3 is CASSFLGTQAYEQYF. DNA for the CDR3: TGTGCCAGCAGTTTTTTGGGGACTCAGGCCTACGAGCAGTACTTC.

The rearrangement joins TRBV28 to TRBJ2-5; D is uncertain. The length of the CDR3 is 15 residues. The V end lost 5 bases, the J end lost 2 bases, and 15 bases lay between the germline ends. The germline CDR1 and CDR2 sequences are MDHEN and SYDVKM. The CDR3 DNA reads as TGTGCCAGCAGTAGACAAGTGGTTGGGCAAGAGACCCAGTACTTC. Amino acid sequence: CASSRQVVGQETQYF.

The V call is TRBV6-1, the J call TRBJ2-3, with D perhaps matching TRBD2 (6 bases). Trimming pared 3 bases from V and 0 bases from J, leaving 7 bases between. Germline values: CDR1 MNHNS, CDR2 SASEGT. CDR3 length: 14 residues. The CDR3: CASSDGTSTDTQYF. CDR3 DNA: TGTGCCAGCAGTGATGGGACTAGCACAGATACGCAGTATTTT.